This TCR beta chain was sequenced in a study of shared T cell receptors in the human thymus. Method: immunoSEQ multiplex PCR; TCRdb's copy keeps in-frame clones and lacks some. The sample holds around 65,000 clones; nearly 95% are singletons and the top ten take around 0.03%. CDR1 and CDR2 (germline): MDHEN, SYDVKM. The CDR3 runs to 20 residues. Trimming cost V 3 bases and J 2 bases; bases outside gene matches: 14. The gene calls are TRBV28 and TRBJ2-6; 9 bases line up with TRBD1. This sequence originates from a human donor. The specimen sequenced was thymocytes. CDR3 sequence (DNA): TGTGCCAGCAGTTTGACACCGGGACAGGGTCTATTTACTGGGGCCAACGTCCTGACTTTC. The encoded protein is CASSLTPGQGLFTGANVLTF.